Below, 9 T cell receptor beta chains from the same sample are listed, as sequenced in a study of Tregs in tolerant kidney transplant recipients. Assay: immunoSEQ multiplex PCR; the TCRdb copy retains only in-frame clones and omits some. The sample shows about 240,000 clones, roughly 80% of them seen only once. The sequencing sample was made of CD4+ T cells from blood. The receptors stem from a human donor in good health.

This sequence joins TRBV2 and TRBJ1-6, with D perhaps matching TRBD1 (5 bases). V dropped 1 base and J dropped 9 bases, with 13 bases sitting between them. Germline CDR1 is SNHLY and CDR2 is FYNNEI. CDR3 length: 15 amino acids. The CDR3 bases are TGTGCCAGCAGTGAAGAGGTCGTCGGGGGTTCACCCCTCCACTTT. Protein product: CASSEEVVGGSPLHF.

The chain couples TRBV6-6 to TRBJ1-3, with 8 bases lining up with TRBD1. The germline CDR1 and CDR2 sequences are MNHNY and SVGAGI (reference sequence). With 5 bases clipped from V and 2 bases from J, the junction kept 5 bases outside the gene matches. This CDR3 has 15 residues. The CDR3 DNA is TGTGCCAGCAGTGGACAGGGAGGAACTGGAAACACCATATATTTT. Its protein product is CASSGQGGTGNTIYF.

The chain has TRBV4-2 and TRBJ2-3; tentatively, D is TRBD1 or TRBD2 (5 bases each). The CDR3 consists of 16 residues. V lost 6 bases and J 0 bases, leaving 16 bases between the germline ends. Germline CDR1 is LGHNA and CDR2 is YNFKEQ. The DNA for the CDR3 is TGTGCCAGCAGTCGGGGCCACGAACCTAGCACAGATACGCAGTATTTT. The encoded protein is CASSRGHEPSTDTQYF.

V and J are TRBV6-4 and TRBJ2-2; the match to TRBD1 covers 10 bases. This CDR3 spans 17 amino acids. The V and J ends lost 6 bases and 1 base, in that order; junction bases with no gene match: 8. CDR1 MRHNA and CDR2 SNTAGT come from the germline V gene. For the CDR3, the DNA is TGTGCCAGCAGCGAGAGACAGGGGGCGCGGAACACCGGGGAGCTGTTTTTT. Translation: CASSERQGARNTGELFF.

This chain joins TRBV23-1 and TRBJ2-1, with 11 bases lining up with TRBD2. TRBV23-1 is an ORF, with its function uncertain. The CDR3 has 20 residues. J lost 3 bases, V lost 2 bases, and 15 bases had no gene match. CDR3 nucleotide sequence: TGCGCCAGCAGTCAACCCCTAGCGGGGGGCTGTCGAGTCGACTACAATGAGCAGTTCTTC. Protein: CASSQPLAGGCRVDYNEQFF.

CDR3 DNA: TGTGCCAGTAGTCAGACAGGGGCCCACGAGCAGTACTTC. It yields the protein CASSQTGAHEQYF. The V call is TRBV19, the J call TRBJ2-7, with 8 bases identical to TRBD1. CDR1 and CDR2 (germline): LNHDA, SQIVND (reference sequence). The V segment lost 5 bases and the J segment 5 bases; nucleotides outside the gene matches: 5. This CDR3 has 13 amino acids.

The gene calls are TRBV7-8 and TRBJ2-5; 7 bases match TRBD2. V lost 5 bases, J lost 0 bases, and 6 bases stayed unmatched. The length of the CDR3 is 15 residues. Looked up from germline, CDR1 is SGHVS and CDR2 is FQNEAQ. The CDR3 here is CASSDSGTNQETQYF. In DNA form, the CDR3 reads TGTGCCAGCAGCGACAGCGGGACTAACCAAGAGACCCAGTACTTC.

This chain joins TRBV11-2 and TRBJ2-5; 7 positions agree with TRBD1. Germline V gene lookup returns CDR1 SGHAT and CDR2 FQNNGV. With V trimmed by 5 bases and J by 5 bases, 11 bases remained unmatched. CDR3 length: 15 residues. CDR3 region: CASSPQTGFRETQYF. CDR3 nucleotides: TGTGCCAGCAGCCCACAGACAGGGTTCCGGGAGACCCAGTACTTC. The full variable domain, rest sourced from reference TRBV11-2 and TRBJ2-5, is EAGVAQSPRYKIIEKRQSVAFWCNPISGHATLYWYQQILGQGPKLLIQFQNNGVVDDSQLPKDRFSAERLKGVDSTLKIQPAKLEDSAVYLCASSPQTGFRETQYFGPGTRLLVL.

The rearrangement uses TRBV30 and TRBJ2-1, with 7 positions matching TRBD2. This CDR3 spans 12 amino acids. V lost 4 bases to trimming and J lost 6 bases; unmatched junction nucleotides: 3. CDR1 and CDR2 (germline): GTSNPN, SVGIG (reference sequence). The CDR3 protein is CAWISGVNEQFF. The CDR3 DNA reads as TGTGCCTGGATCAGCGGGGTCAATGAGCAGTTCTTC.